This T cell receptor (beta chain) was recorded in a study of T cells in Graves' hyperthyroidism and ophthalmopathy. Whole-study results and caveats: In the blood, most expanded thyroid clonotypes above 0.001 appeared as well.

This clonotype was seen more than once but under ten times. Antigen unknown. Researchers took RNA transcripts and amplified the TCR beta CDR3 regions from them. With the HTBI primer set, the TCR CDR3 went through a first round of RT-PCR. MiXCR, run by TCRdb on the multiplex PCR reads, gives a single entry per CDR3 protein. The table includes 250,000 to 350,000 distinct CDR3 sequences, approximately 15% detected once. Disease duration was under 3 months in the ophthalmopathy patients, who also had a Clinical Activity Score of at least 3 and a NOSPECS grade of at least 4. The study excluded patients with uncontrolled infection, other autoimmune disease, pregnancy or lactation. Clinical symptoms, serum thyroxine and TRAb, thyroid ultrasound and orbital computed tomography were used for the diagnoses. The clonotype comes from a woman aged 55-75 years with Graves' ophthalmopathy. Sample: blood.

Written as DNA, the CDR3 is TGTGCCATCAGTGATCCTGGGACAGGAGCTACCTACGAGCAGTACTTC. It codes for CAISDPGTGATYEQYF. The rearrangement links TRBV10-3 to TRBJ2-7, with 8 bases aligning to TRBD1. The germline gives CDR1 ENHRY, CDR2 SYGVKD. Trimming took 3 bases from V and 2 from J; bases not matched to a gene: 9. The CDR3 is made up of 16 amino acids.